The 31 T cell receptor beta chains below come from one sample, sequenced in a study of blood T cell repertoires in COVID-19. Clones were sequenced by immunoSEQ multiplex PCR, and TCRdb holds only the in-frame ones, with some missing. Here the sample spans 190,000 or so clones, roughly four fifths being singletons. The sequenced sample consisted of PBMCs or T cells enriched from blood (not recorded which). Receptors originate from a man between 35 and 55 years old who had recovered from COVID-19.

The chain links TRBV27 to TRBJ1-2, with D maybe TRBD1 (6 bases). Trimming pared 5 bases from V and 6 bases from J, leaving 13 bases between. The CDR3 sequence is 13 residues long. The germline V gene encodes CDR1 MNHEY and CDR2 SMNVEV (reference sequence). CDR3 sequence (DNA): TGTGCCAGCAGTGCCTCGGGGGGCAATGGCTACACCTTC. Protein sequence: CASSASGGNGYTF.

This clone was seen a handful of times. This chain links TRBV6-5 with TRBJ1-2; tentatively, D is TRBD1 (6 bases). Trimming cost V 6 bases and J 6 bases, with 14 bases left between them. The CDR3 sequence is 13 residues long. The germline gives CDR1 MNHEY, CDR2 SVGAGI. The CDR3 coding sequence is TGTGCCAGCAGCCTGGGACACCTGGATGGCTACACCTTC. The encoded protein is CASSLGHLDGYTF.

There are a few counts of this clone. The chain couples TRBV30 to TRBJ2-5; D unclear. Germline assignment: CDR1 GTSNPN and CDR2 SVGIG (reference sequence). This CDR3 has 12 residues. Trimming pared 1 base from V and 6 bases from J, leaving 9 bases between. CDR3 in amino acids: CAWSEARKTQYF. The CDR3 DNA follows: TGTGCCTGGAGTGAGGCTAGGAAGACCCAGTACTTC.

A few counts support this clone. The chain carries TRBV20-1 and TRBJ1-2; D perhaps matches TRBD1 (6 bases). Germline CDR1 reads DFQATT; CDR2 reads SNEGSKA (reference sequence). Trimming removed 3 bases from V and 4 bases from J, with 15 bases in between. CDR3 length: 14 amino acids. In DNA form, the CDR3 reads TGCAGTGCTAGTGAGGGGGGAGTGGGCTATGGCTACACCTTC. Translating it yields CSASEGGVGYGYTF.

The CDR3 region has the DNA TGCGCCAGCAGCGCGGGACAGACGAACACTGAAGCTTTCTTT. It is translated as CASSAGQTNTEAFF. The V call is TRBV5-1, the J call TRBJ1-1; TRBD1 matches 7 bases. The trim removed 4 bases at V and 1 base at J, leaving 4 bases unmatched. Germline V gives CDR1 SGHRS, CDR2 YFSETQ. This CDR3 contains 14 residues.

The chain uses TRBV2 and TRBJ2-1; tentatively, D is TRBD2 (5 bases). The CDR3 length is 11 residues. V was clipped by 10 bases and J by 4 bases, with 8 bases between them. Germline CDR1 and CDR2: SNHLY and FYNNEI. The CDR3 DNA reads TGTGCCACTACTAGGTACAATGAGCAGTTCTTC. This translates into CATTRYNEQFF.

The chain links TRBV9 to TRBJ2-7; possibly TRBD2 for D (7 bases). The CDR3 runs to 15 residues. Germline CDR1 and CDR2: SGDLS and YYNGEE. V gave up 3 bases and J gave up 0 bases, with 13 bases separating them. This CDR3 is CASSAGGPSSYEQYF. The CDR3, as DNA: TGTGCCAGCAGCGCCGGGGGGCCGAGCTCCTACGAGCAGTACTTC.

The chain links TRBV19 to TRBJ1-2; D uncertain. V dropped 3 bases and J dropped 8 bases, with 10 bases sitting between them. CDR1 LNHDA and CDR2 SQIVND come from the germline V gene (reference sequence). The CDR3 contains 12 residues. The CDR3 spells CASSIPAGGYTF. CDR3 nucleotide sequence: TGTGCCAGTAGTATCCCCGCGGGGGGCTACACCTTC.

The rearrangement joins TRBV6-4 to TRBJ2-1, with 8 positions matching TRBD2. The CDR3 spans 16 residues. The germline gives CDR1 MRHNA, CDR2 SNTAGT. V gave up 2 bases and J gave up 6 bases; unmatched junction bases: 9. The CDR3 DNA sequence: TGTGCCAGCAGTGACGCTTCATCCGGGACTAGCAATGAGCAGTTCTTC. The encoded protein is CASSDASSGTSNEQFF.

The chain combines TRBV5-6 with TRBJ2-7, with D possibly matching TRBD2 (7 bases). Per the germline V gene, CDR1 is SGHDT and CDR2 is YYEEEE. The V gene lost 2 bases and the J gene lost 2 bases, with 17 bases spanning the gap. This CDR3 spans 16 amino acids. CDR3 sequence (DNA): TGTGCCAGCAGCTTATCCGTGGGGGGGGCTACCTACGAGCAGTACGTC. As protein: CASSLSVGGATYEQYV.

The chain uses TRBV19 and TRBJ2-2; tentatively, D is TRBD2 (6 bases). Per germline, CDR1 LNHDA and CDR2 SQIVND (reference sequence). CDR3 size: 14 residues. V gave up 9 bases and J gave up 4 bases, with 15 bases separating them. The CDR3 nucleotides are TGTGCCAGCCAAGGGACTTTTAGCACCGGGGAGCTGTTTTTT. Amino acid sequence: CASQGTFSTGELFF. Full variable domain (missing parts from reference TRBV19 and TRBJ2-2): DGGITQSPKYLFRKEGQNVTLSCEQNLNHDAMYWYRQDPGQGLRLIYYSQIVNDFQKGDIAEGYSVSREKKESFPLTVTSAQKNPTAFYLCASQGTFSTGELFFGEGSRLTVL.

This clone was observed a handful of times. V gene TRBV11-1 combines with J gene TRBJ1-2, with 9 bases lining up with TRBD1. This CDR3 region has 13 residues. J gave up 6 bases and V 5 bases, and 4 bases lay outside the gene matches. The germline gives CDR1 SGHAT, CDR2 FQDESV (reference sequence). The CDR3 is CASSPDRGNGYTF. The CDR3 DNA follows: TGTGCCAGCAGCCCGGACAGGGGAAATGGCTACACCTTC.

The rearrangement links TRBV7-9 to TRBJ2-2; 8 nucleotides align to TRBD2. Germline V lookup: CDR1 SEHNR, CDR2 FQNEAQ (reference sequence). The V gene end was trimmed by 5 bases and the J gene end by 3 bases; junction bases not matched to a gene: 14. This CDR3 has 18 amino acids. The CDR3 reads CASSPKLGAGEDTGELFF. CDR3 nucleotide sequence: TGTGCCAGCAGCCCCAAGCTGGGAGCGGGAGAGGACACCGGGGAGCTGTTTTTT.

The gene calls are TRBV27 and TRBJ2-2; 11 nucleotides match TRBD2. V shed 4 bases, J shed 0 bases, and the junction held 4 bases outside the gene matches. Germline CDR1 and CDR2: MNHEY and SMNVEV (reference sequence). The CDR3 extends over 17 amino acids. DNA of the CDR3: TGTGCCAGCAGTTCGGGTAGCGGGAGGGCGAACACCGGGGAGCTGTTTTTT. This encodes CASSSGSGRANTGELFF.

The rearrangement links TRBV7-2 to TRBJ2-5; D is ambiguous. Germline-derived CDR1 and CDR2 are SGHTA and FQGNSA. Trimming cost V 2 bases and J 5 bases, with 9 bases left between them. The length of the CDR3 is 13 residues. In nucleotides, the CDR3 is TGTGCCAGCAGCTTAAGGCAGAGGGAGACCCAGTACTTC. Translated: CASSLRQRETQYF.

This chain links TRBV20-1 with TRBJ2-3; 7 positions agree with TRBD2. Germline assignment: CDR1 DFQATT and CDR2 SNEGSKA (reference sequence). The CDR3 consists of 10 residues. Trimming took 7 bases from V and 8 from J; bases not matched to a gene: 3. The CDR3 bases are TGCAGTGTGGGGGGGGGTACGCAGTATTTT. The encoded protein is CSVGGGTQYF.

The rearrangement uses TRBV24-1 and TRBJ2-3, with TRBD1 identical over 7 bases. This CDR3 is built from 14 residues. The V gene's germline CDR1 is KGHDR and CDR2 SFDVKD. The J segment lost 1 base and the V segment lost 7 bases, leaving 4 bases of the junction unmatched. Written as DNA, the CDR3 is TGTGCCACCAGGACAGGGCGGGGCACAGATACGCAGTATTTT. Protein sequence: CATRTGRGTDTQYF.

This sequence joins TRBV4-1 and TRBJ2-5, with 8 positions matching TRBD2. V shed 0 bases and J 5 bases; nucleotides not matched to a gene: 11. The CDR3 is 17 amino acids. In germline, CDR1 is MGHRA, CDR2 YSYEKL. The CDR3 protein is CASSQDAWRGARETQYF. CDR3 DNA: TGCGCCAGCAGCCAAGACGCGTGGCGGGGGGCACGGGAGACCCAGTACTTC.

V gene TRBV2 combines with J gene TRBJ1-6, with 8 bases that match TRBD1. Germline CDR1 is SNHLY and CDR2 is FYNNEI. The CDR3 contains 15 residues. V lost 5 bases and J lost 5; bases outside the gene matches: 5. Here the CDR3 DNA reads TGTGCCAGCAGTTCCCAACAGGGGGATAATTCACCCCTCCACTTT. Protein product: CASSSQQGDNSPLHF.

Ten or more counts support this clone. Written as DNA, the CDR3 is TGTGCCAGCAATATTAATAGCGGGACGTACCAAGAGACCCAGTACTTC. Translated: CASNINSGTYQETQYF. The chain joins TRBV2 to TRBJ2-5; 8 bases line up with TRBD2. After removal of 7 bases from V and 0 bases from J, the junction contained 10 bases not matched to a gene. The CDR3 length is 16 residues. Per germline, CDR1 SNHLY and CDR2 FYNNEI.

The chain joins TRBV6-2 or TRBV6-3 to TRBJ1-5, with unresolved D. Germline V lookup: CDR1 MNHEY, CDR2 SVGEGT. Trimming removed 2 bases from V and 5 bases from J, with 7 bases in between. The length of the CDR3 is 13 residues. The CDR3 spells CASSYEPYQPQHF. The CDR3 region has the DNA TGTGCCAGCAGTTACGAGCCCTATCAGCCCCAGCATTTT.

The chain employs TRBV3-1 (or the pseudogene TRBV3-2) and TRBJ1-1; the match to TRBD1 covers 9 bases. This CDR3 is 17 amino acids long. Germline V gene lookup returns CDR1 LGHDT and CDR2 YNNKEL (reference sequence). With V trimmed by 2 bases and J by 0 bases, 7 bases remained unmatched. The CDR3 is CASSQWTGANMNTEAFF. Written as DNA, the CDR3 is TGTGCCAGCAGCCAATGGACAGGGGCCAATATGAACACTGAAGCTTTCTTT.

V usage is TRBV11-2 and J usage is TRBJ2-7, with 11 bases aligning to TRBD2. V lost 5 bases, J lost 3 bases, and 18 bases stayed unmatched. The length of the CDR3 is 19 residues. Germline V gene sequence: CDR1 SGHAT, CDR2 FQNNGV. The CDR3, as DNA: TGTGCCAGCAGCCTAGGGGGACAGGGCGGACTAGCGGGCTACTACGAGCAGTACTTC. Its translation: CASSLGGQGGLAGYYEQYF.

This rearrangement joins TRBV5-5 to TRBJ2-5; 9 nucleotides align to TRBD1. The V gene's germline CDR1 is SGHKS and CDR2 YYEKEE (reference sequence). The CDR3 totals 14 residues. J was trimmed by 3 bases and V by 6 bases; bases with no gene match: 6. CDR3 region: CASTETGGEETQYF. The CDR3 DNA follows: TGTGCCAGCACCGAGACAGGGGGGGAAGAGACCCAGTACTTC.

The chain is built from TRBV2 and TRBJ2-3; TRBD2 agrees at 7 bases. Germline-derived CDR1 and CDR2 are SNHLY and FYNNEI. CDR3 size: 14 residues. Unmatched junction bases numbered 5, after V lost 8 bases and J lost 0 bases. The CDR3: CASRPGLSTDTQYF. CDR3 coding DNA: TGTGCCAGCCGTCCGGGACTAAGCACAGATACGCAGTATTTT.

The CDR3 spells CSASSPGQAITDTQYF. CDR3 bases: TGCAGTGCTAGTAGTCCGGGACAGGCAATCACAGATACGCAGTATTTT. This chain links TRBV20-1 with TRBJ2-3; 8 bases line up with TRBD1. The CDR3 spans 16 residues. Germline assignment: CDR1 DFQATT and CDR2 SNEGSKA (reference sequence). V dropped 3 bases and J dropped 2; count of bases not matched to a gene: 10.

This chain links TRBV7-3 with TRBJ2-1; 9 nucleotides match TRBD2. V lost 4 bases, J lost 4 bases, and 2 bases stayed unmatched. CDR3 size: 14 residues. Germline values: CDR1 SGHTA, CDR2 FQGTGA. The CDR3 nucleotides are TGTGCCAGCAGCTCGGGACTAGCTTACAATGAGCAGTTCTTC. This encodes CASSSGLAYNEQFF.

Of note for this clone: The identical CDR3 is also encoded by other nucleotide sequences in the sample. The chain links TRBV28 to TRBJ2-7, with 12 bases lining up with TRBD2. V shed 6 bases, J shed 1 base, and the junction held 7 bases outside the gene matches. Germline-derived CDR1 and CDR2 are MDHEN and SYDVKM. The length of the CDR3 is 16 residues. The CDR3 loop reads CASSEGTSGSSYEQYV. The CDR3 bases are TGTGCCAGCAGCGAAGGGACTAGCGGGTCTTCCTACGAGCAGTACGTC.

The chain combines TRBV2 with TRBJ2-7; D unresolved. The CDR3 is 12 amino acids. The V end lost 5 bases, the J end lost 7 bases, and 12 bases lay between the germline ends. CDR1 is SNHLY, CDR2 FYNNEI, per germline. In nucleotides, the CDR3 is TGTGCCAGCAGTCTTTCTGGGCCAGAGCAGTACTTC. As protein: CASSLSGPEQYF. Based on the CDR3 plus reference TRBV2 and TRBJ2-7, the full variable domain is EPEVTQTPSHQVTQMGQEVILRCVPISNHLYFYWYRQILGQKVEFLVSFYNNEISEKSEIFDDQFSVERPDGSNFTLKIRSTKLEDSAMYFCASSLSGPEQYFGPGTRLTVT.

The rearrangement links TRBV11-2 to TRBJ2-3, with TRBD2 as a possible D gene (5 bases). CDR3 length equals 13 residues. Germline CDR1 reads SGHAT; CDR2 reads FQNNGV. Trimming removed 3 bases at V and 4 bases at J, with 8 bases between. The CDR3 loop is CASSLGVPDTQYF. For the CDR3, the DNA is TGTGCCAGCAGCTTGGGAGTCCCAGATACGCAGTATTTT.

The chain is built from TRBV11-2 and TRBJ2-7; 7 bases are shared with TRBD1. The CDR3 runs 15 residues. Germline lookup yields CDR1 SGHAT and CDR2 FQNNGV. The V gene end was trimmed by 6 bases and the J gene end by 0 bases; junction bases not matched to a gene: 8. This CDR3 is CASSISGTASYEQYF. Here the CDR3 DNA reads TGTGCCAGCAGTATTTCCGGGACAGCCTCCTACGAGCAGTACTTC.